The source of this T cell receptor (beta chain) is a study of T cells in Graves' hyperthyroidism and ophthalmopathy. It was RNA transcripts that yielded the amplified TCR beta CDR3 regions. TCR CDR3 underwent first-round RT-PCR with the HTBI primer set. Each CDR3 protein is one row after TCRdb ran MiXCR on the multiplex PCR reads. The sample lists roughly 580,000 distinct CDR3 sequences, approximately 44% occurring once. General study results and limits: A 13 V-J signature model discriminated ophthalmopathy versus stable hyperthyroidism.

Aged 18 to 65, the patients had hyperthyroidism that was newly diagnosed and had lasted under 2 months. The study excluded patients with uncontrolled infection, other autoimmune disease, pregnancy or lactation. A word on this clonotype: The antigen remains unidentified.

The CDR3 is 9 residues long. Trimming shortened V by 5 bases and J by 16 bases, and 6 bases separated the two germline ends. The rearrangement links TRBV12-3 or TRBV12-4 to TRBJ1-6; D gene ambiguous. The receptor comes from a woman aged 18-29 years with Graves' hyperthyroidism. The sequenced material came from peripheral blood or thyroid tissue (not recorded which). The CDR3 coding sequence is TGTGCCAGCAGTGCCACTCTCCACTTT. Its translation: CASSATLHF.